The present T cell receptor (beta chain) was sequenced within a study of cytomegalovirus exposure and HLA in healthy donors. The method was immunoSEQ multiplex PCR; TCRdb's version includes in-frame clones alone and lacks a portion of them. The sample holds around 160,000 clones; more than 75% are singletons and the top ten take 2.5% to 3%. Study conclusions and caveats: For cytomegalovirus status, the classifier reportedly gave diagnoses with high specificity and sensitivity. Confirmation in vitro established that a few CMV-associated chains were specific for CMV antigens. The listing of 150 to 200 TCR beta chains classed them as cytomegalovirus-associated.

The ends were cut back, 7 bases at V and 0 bases at J, with 13 bases in the middle. Germline V gene data show CDR1 as MDHEN and CDR2 as SYDVKM. The CDR3 extends over 14 amino acids. Notes on this clone: Its antigen is undetermined.

The source material was PBMCs. The origin of this receptor is a man aged 18 to 30 in good health and CMV-seronegative. The V gene is TRBV28, the J gene TRBJ2-7; weak D call: TRBD1 (5 bases). CDR3 residues: CASIGAISSYEQYF. The CDR3 coding sequence is TGTGCCAGCATAGGGGCTATCAGCTCCTACGAGCAGTACTTC.